These 7 T cell receptor beta chains came from one sample sequenced in a study of T cell responses to AZD1222 COVID-19 vaccine. Sequencing used immunoSEQ multiplex PCR; TCRdb keeps in-frame clones, though not all of them. In the table there are about 120,000 clones, roughly nine tenths of which are singletons. This specimen was peripheral blood, taken on day 0 of AZD1222 vaccination. The source of these receptors is an adult in good health.

This clone was counted only a few times. The gene calls are TRBV4-1 and TRBJ2-7, with 7 positions matching TRBD2. Germline values: CDR1 MGHRA, CDR2 YSYEKL. The CDR3 sequence is 15 residues long. After removal of 0 bases from V and 2 bases from J, the junction contained 4 bases not matched to a gene. The CDR3 DNA sequence: TGCGCCAGCAGCCAAGAACCGGGAGGCCCCTACGAGCAGTACTTC. It encodes CASSQEPGGPYEQYF.

The V gene is TRBV9, the J gene TRBJ2-5; D remains ambiguous. The V gene lost 0 bases and the J gene lost 5 bases, with 11 bases spanning the gap. This CDR3 has 14 amino acids. Germline values: CDR1 SGDLS, CDR2 YYNGEE. The CDR3 here is CASSVDPSRETQYF. CDR3 nucleotides: TGTGCCAGCAGCGTAGACCCCTCCCGGGAGACCCAGTACTTC.

V is TRBV28 and J is TRBJ1-4; D possibly corresponds to TRBD1 (6 bases). CDR1 and CDR2 from the germline V gene are MDHEN and SYDVKM. Trimming cost V 2 bases and J 3 bases, with 16 bases left between them. The CDR3 is 17 amino acids. The CDR3 loop reads CASSLGRGGDPNEKLFF. As DNA, the CDR3 is TGTGCCAGCAGTTTAGGGAGAGGGGGGGACCCTAATGAAAAACTGTTTTTT.

The table lists this clone with a count of one. This chain uses TRBV28 with TRBJ1-4, with a weak D call TRBD1 (5 bases). V was cut by 6 bases and J by 5 bases, with 16 bases left in between. CDR1 is MDHEN, CDR2 SYDVKM, per germline. The length of the CDR3 is 15 residues. The CDR3 coding sequence is TGTGCCAGCAGCGCCCCCGGGGCTGGCAATGAAAAACTGTTTTTT. Translating gives CASSAPGAGNEKLFF.

The chain employs TRBV3-1 (or the pseudogene TRBV3-2) and TRBJ1-2; TRBD1 matches at 12 bases. Germline-derived CDR1 and CDR2 are LGHDT and YNNKEL (reference sequence). Trimming cost V 0 bases and J 7 bases; bases outside gene matches: 12. CDR3 length: 18 residues. The CDR3 DNA is TGTGCCAGCAGCCAAGATCGGGGGAGGGACAGGGGGCTATCTGGCTACACCTTC. Its translation: CASSQDRGRDRGLSGYTF.

J is TRBJ2-3 and V is TRBV28; D unclear. The germline V and J ends were trimmed by 2 bases and 5 bases, with 8 bases remaining between them. Germline CDR1 and CDR2: MDHEN and SYDVKM. The CDR3 is 13 residues long. CDR3 residues: CASSLAQQDTQYF. As DNA, the CDR3 is TGTGCCAGCAGTTTAGCACAGCAAGATACGCAGTATTTT.

V is TRBV12-3 or TRBV12-4 and J is TRBJ2-5; D is unclear. The CDR3 length is 11 residues. The V end lost 3 bases, the J end lost 5 bases, and 4 bases lay between the germline ends. This chain's CDR3 is CASSLRETQYF. The CDR3 nucleotides read TGTGCCAGCAGTTTGAGGGAGACCCAGTACTTC.